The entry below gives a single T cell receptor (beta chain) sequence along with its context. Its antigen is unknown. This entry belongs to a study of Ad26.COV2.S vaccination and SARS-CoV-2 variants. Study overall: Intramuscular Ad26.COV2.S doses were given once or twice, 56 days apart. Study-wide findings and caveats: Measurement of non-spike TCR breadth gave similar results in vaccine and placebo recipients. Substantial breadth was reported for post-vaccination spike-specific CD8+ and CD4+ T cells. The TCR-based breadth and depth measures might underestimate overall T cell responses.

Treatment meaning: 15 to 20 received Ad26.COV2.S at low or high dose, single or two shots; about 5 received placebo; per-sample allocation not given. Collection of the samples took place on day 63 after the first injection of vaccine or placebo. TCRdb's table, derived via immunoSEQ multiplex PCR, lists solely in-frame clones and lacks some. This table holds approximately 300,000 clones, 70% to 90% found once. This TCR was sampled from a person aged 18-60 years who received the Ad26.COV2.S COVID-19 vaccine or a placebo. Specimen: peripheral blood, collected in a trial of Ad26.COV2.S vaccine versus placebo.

The CDR3 bases are TGTGCCAGCAGAGTACAGGGGGTTGACGAGCAGTACTTC. Translated, it gives CASRVQGVDEQYF. The V and J genes are TRBV25-1 and TRBJ2-7; 8 bases map to TRBD1. The junction had 6 bases not matched to a gene; V was cut back by 6 bases and J by 5 bases. The germline V gene encodes CDR1 MGHDK and CDR2 SYGVNS. The CDR3 is 13 residues long.